This T cell receptor beta chain was identified in a study of spatial heterogeneity in lung cancer. This clonotype is medium-sized. Its antigen is unidentified. Study-wide findings and caveats: Expanded alpha and beta TCR counts within tumors tracked tumor mutation counts.

TCRdb reprocessed the 5' RACE reads with MiXCR, giving one entry per CDR3 protein. The sample includes over 3,500 distinct CDR3 sequences, around 7.9% seen only once; the top ten take roughly 8.9%. Regarding time point: sample taken at primary tumor resection. Unsorted tumor, nontumor lung tissue or cryopreserved PBMC supplied the whole RNA. V lost 4 bases and J 0 bases, leaving 11 bases between the germline ends. The germline gives CDR1 SGDLS, CDR2 YYNGEE. The CDR3 has 15 residues. This chain links TRBV9 with TRBJ1-3; unclear D gene. This specimen consisted of lung tumor tissue, obtained at surgery. The TCR sequence derives from a male donor with early-stage non-small cell lung cancer. The CDR3 nucleotides are TGTGCCAGCAGCCCGGCAGGCCCCTCTGGAAACACCATATATTTT. Translating gives CASSPAGPSGNTIYF.